A selection of T cell receptor beta chains follows, all from one sample in a study of radiation and T cells in renal cell carcinoma. Generated by immunoSEQ multiplex PCR, the TCRdb table keeps only in-frame clones and is missing some. Of approximately 22,000 clones listed, roughly 80% are singletons. The material sequenced was blood, taken from a patient whose treatment included radiotherapy and nephrectomy. The source is a man in his fifties or sixties with renal cell carcinoma. Each CDR3 is given with its conserved first and last residue.

TRBV7-2	TRBJ2-7	CASSLGRTGGQYF
TRBV7-9	TRBJ2-5	CASSLGDRGLETQYF
TRBV9	TRBJ2-1	CASSVAEAVEQFF
TRBV11-2	TRBJ2-7	CASDAGLAFYEQYF
TRBV2	TRBJ2-5	CASCGQAQETQYF
TRBV10-3	TRBJ2-1	CAAKGVAGDEQFF
TRBV15	TRBJ2-7	CATSRASLEGEQQYF
TRBV15	TRBJ2-7	CATSRGRGYPYEQYF
TRBV15	TRBJ2-7	CATSRDWTNYEQYF
TRBV7-2	TRBJ1-1	CASSLRDPPKAFF
TRBV15	TRBJ2-5	CATSRPEVVETQYF
TRBV9	TRBJ1-2	CASSVATGGGLGYTF
TRBV4-1	TRBJ1-4	CASSQTGGGEKLFF
TRBV6-1	TRBJ1-5	CASSDWGGSNQPQHF
TRBV29-1	TRBJ2-2	CSVGGQPGELFF
TRBV19	TRBJ1-5	CASSPGRGGNQPQHF
TRBV18	TRBJ2-3	CASSLLTDTQYF
TRBV11-3	TRBJ2-7	CASSLDPPPTEQYF
TRBV7-9	TRBJ1-1	CASSWGQGAEAFF
TRBV18	TRBJ1-3	CASSPSGSFSGNTIYF
TRBV15	TRBJ2-7	CATSRAQGSYEQYF
TRBV7-8	TRBJ1-1	CASSFYGEFTEAFF
TRBV2	TRBJ2-5	CASSTGGAPETQYF
TRBV4-2	TRBJ2-1	CASSQDRTSGTRNEQFF
TRBV27	TRBJ1-1	CASSLVLQGEAFF
TRBV10-1	TRBJ2-1	CASKGSAGTGRKFSYNEQFF
TRBV27	TRBJ2-1	CASRRLAYNEQFF
TRBV5-8	TRBJ2-1	CASSLVMGNEQFF
TRBV7-9	TRBJ1-2	CASSYTGTSAYGYTF
TRBV7-9	TRBJ2-5	CASSAQQGLTQYF
TRBV7-2	TRBJ1-3	CASSAQGVPSSGNTIYF
TRBV9	TRBJ2-3	CASSRTRGRPPGMDTQYF
TRBV5-1	TRBJ2-7	CASSLNTGTNYEQYF
TRBV7-9	TRBJ1-5	CASSHPEGGYSNQPQHF
TRBV7-2	TRBJ2-7	CASSFNPLRSYEQYF
TRBV14	TRBJ2-3	CASSHPWGRGRSDTQYF
TRBV19	TRBJ2-1	CASNGEVWGPPPNEQFF
TRBV5-4	TRBJ2-7	CASSRLTTYEQYF
TRBV15	TRBJ1-2	CATTSYPGTSYGYTF
TRBV19	TRBJ1-5	CASSISGDDKPQHF
TRBV21-1	TRBJ2-3	CASNRRGRGLPDTQYF
TRBV21-1	TRBJ2-3	CASSTRTSGSIDTQYF
TRBV19	TRBJ1-5	CASSQAAANQPQHF
TRBV6-5	TRBJ1-2	CASTDHYGYTF
TRBV28	TRBJ2-1	CASIPSGRPGGTYNEQFF
TRBV11-2	TRBJ2-5	CASSPLAGGPETQYF
TRBV27	TRBJ2-5	CASSHFSRPETQYF
TRBV2	TRBJ2-1	CASSEGGNEQFF
TRBV11-2	TRBJ2-7	CASSFGLTWGELYEQYF
TRBV2	TRBJ1-5	CASREGLSNQPQHF
TRBV9	TRBJ2-2	CASSVFLAGAAGELFF
TRBV11-1	TRBJ1-1	CASSLLGSGANTEAFF